A selection of T cell receptor beta chains follows, all from one sample in a study of T-cell reconstitution after alpha-beta-depleted transplantation in children. Each CDR3 protein is one row after TCRdb ran MiXCR on the PCR reads. The sample contains almost 500,000 distinct CDR3 sequences, approximately 13% of which appear only once. This specimen consisted of PBMCs from the stem cell graft donor, obtained from the stem cell graft. The receptors stem from a human donor who donated a stem cell graft to a child with combined immunodeficiency. CDR3s include the opening cysteine and the closing phenylalanine or tryptophan. The order of the fields is J gene, D gene, clone size, V gene, CDR3 DNA, CDR3 protein. The D gene is left open where the match is weak. Size tells how often a clone was seen (once, few, many) or the class of an expanded clone, and some rows leave it out.

TRBJ2-7,NA,NA,TRBV29-1,TGCAGCGTTGACGGTGGAGGGGACTACGAGCAGTACTTC,CSVDGGGDYEQYF
TRBJ2-5,TRBD1,many,TRBV29-1,TGCAGCGTGGCGACAGGGTTCCAAGAGACCCAGTACTTC,CSVATGFQETQYF
TRBJ2-4,TRBD2,NA,TRBV28,TGTGCCAGCGATAGCGAGGCTAGCGGGGATATTCAGTACTTC,CASDSEASGDIQYF
TRBJ1-2,NA,NA,TRBV12-3/TRBV12-4,TGTGCCAGCAGTTTAGCGCCCCGGACCGATGGCTACACCTTC,CASSLAPRTDGYTF
TRBJ2-3,NA,few,TRBV12-3/TRBV12-4,TGTGCCAGCAGTCCCCCTCAGGCCATTGGGACAGATACGCAGTATTTT,CASSPPQAIGTDTQYF
TRBJ2-1,NA,many,TRBV29-1,TGCAGCGTACACGACGATGAGCAGTTCTTC,CSVHDDEQFF
TRBJ2-4,NA,few,TRBV6-4,TGTGCCAGCAGTGAAAATGTGCAGGGAAACATTCAGTACTTC,CASSENVQGNIQYF
TRBJ2-2,TRBD2,NA,TRBV10-3,TGTGCCATCAGAGATCCGCGGGGGGGAATAAACACCGGGGAGCTGTTTTTT,CAIRDPRGGINTGELFF
TRBJ2-3,TRBD2,many,TRBV29-1,TGCAGCGTGGAATTAGCGGGAGCAGATACGCAGTATTTT,CSVELAGADTQYF
TRBJ2-3,TRBD2,many,TRBV5-6,TGTGCCAGCAGCTTGCTAGCGGTCACAGATACGCAGTATTTT,CASSLLAVTDTQYF
TRBJ2-1,NA,many,TRBV5-1,TGCGCCAGCAGCTTCACCGGGCCCGACGCATGGAGTGAGCAGTTCTTC,CASSFTGPDAWSEQFF
TRBJ1-6,NA,few,TRBV4-3,TGCGCCAGCAGCCAGAGAACAGGGCCCCACAATTCACCCCTCCACTTT,CASSQRTGPHNSPLHF
TRBJ2-5,TRBD2,many,TRBV10-3,TGTGCCATCAAGGATTCCCCGGGACTAAGGGCTGCGGAGACCCAGTACTTC,CAIKDSPGLRAAETQYF
TRBJ1-4,NA,NA,TRBV4-3,TGCGCCAGCAGCCATGGGACTGGCGGCACATTTATGAGGGAAAAACTGTTTTTT,CASSHGTGGTFMREKLFF
TRBJ2-3,NA,NA,TRBV9,TGTGCCAGCAGCGTAGGTCCCCAAGATACGCAGTATTTT,CASSVGPQDTQYF
TRBJ2-5,TRBD2,NA,TRBV4-3,TGCGCCAGCAGCCAAGATAGGCTAGCGGGAGGGCCGGTTGAGACCCAGTACTTC,CASSQDRLAGGPVETQYF
TRBJ2-7,NA,NA,TRBV20-1,TGCAGTGCCCTACGTGAGAGGGTTGGCTCCGAGCAGTACTTC,CSALRERVGSEQYF
TRBJ2-2,NA,NA,TRBV12-3/TRBV12-4,TGTGCCAGCAGTTTCCAGGGCCCCACCGGGGAGCTGTTTTTT,CASSFQGPTGELFF
TRBJ2-5,NA,few,TRBV18,TGTGCCAGCTCACCAGAAACGGGGGCTCAAGAGACCCAGTACTTC,CASSPETGAQETQYF
TRBJ2-3,NA,NA,TRBV6-5,TGTGCCAGCAGTGGACTGGGGGGTACGCAGTATTTT,CASSGLGGTQYF
TRBJ2-7,NA,many,TRBV29-1,TGCAGCGTCAGGGGAGCGGCAGTCTACGAGCAGTACTTC,CSVRGAAVYEQYF
TRBJ2-1,NA,NA,TRBV20-1,TGCAGTGCTAGTTGGTGGAATGAGCAGTTCTTC,CSASWWNEQFF
TRBJ1-5,NA,NA,TRBV6-1,TGTGCCAGCAGTCCGGGGACGTATAGCAATCAGCCCCAGCATTTT,CASSPGTYSNQPQHF
TRBJ2-7,NA,many,TRBV10-3,TGTGCCGCTGGTCGGTCCTACGAGCAGTACTTC,CAAGRSYEQYF
TRBJ1-1,NA,many,TRBV6-5,TGTGCCAGCACTTTAGGGAGAGGAGACACTGAAGCTTTCTTT,CASTLGRGDTEAFF